This T cell receptor (beta chain) stems from a study of identical twins. The CDR3 is 13 amino acids. V gave up 2 bases and J gave up 6 bases, with 8 bases separating them. Germline-derived CDR1 and CDR2 are MNHEY and SVGEGT. The study, taken as a whole, reports: The more abundant beta clonotypes in cord blood had fewer insertions, and memory repertoires did not show this. Low generation probability was overrepresented in out-of-frame alpha sequences shared by twins.

At least ten counts were recorded for this clonotype. Its matching antigen is unknown. TCRdb reprocessed the 5' RACE reads with MiXCR, giving one entry per CDR3 protein. Here the sample spans approximately 620,000 distinct CDR3 sequences, less than 10% being singletons. The same data also contributed to another study, on yellow fever vaccine responses in identical twins.

The clonotype originates from a woman under 30 in good health. Material for sequencing was PBMCs. The chain links TRBV6-2 or TRBV6-3 to TRBJ2-1, with no clear D. CDR3: CASSYRVVNEQFF. The CDR3 coding sequence is TGTGCCAGCAGTTACCGTGTCGTCAATGAGCAGTTCTTC.